This is a list of T cell receptor beta chains from one sample in a study of patients and donors after allogeneic stem cell transplantation. TCRdb re-analysed the RT-PCR reads in MiXCR, keeping a single row per CDR3 protein. The table records about 960,000 distinct CDR3 sequences, more than 15% of them present only once. Material for sequencing was blood, either unsorted or a sorted T cell fraction (not recorded which). Receptor source: a human donor who was either an allogeneic HSCT recipient or a stem cell or donor lymphocyte infusion donor (not recorded which). It is not recorded whose cells these are; they may come from a transplant donor. The CDR3 runs from the conserved cysteine through the conserved F or W. D genes are given only for firm matches. Where a row states a size, it is once, few, many or the class of an expanded clone; other rows omit it.

j_call v_call clone_size d_call cdr3_aa cdr3_nt
TRBJ2-3 TRBV24-1 few NA CATSAAGQPRGDTQYF TGTGCCACCAGTGCCGCGGGCCAACCGAGAGGGGATACGCAGTATTTT
TRBJ2-1 TRBV20-1 few TRBD2 CSARKTSGRAGYNEQFF TGCAGTGCTAGAAAGACTAGCGGGAGGGCCGGCTACAATGAGCAGTTCTTC
TRBJ2-7 TRBV7-2 NA TRBD1 CASSRTPGQGLYEQYF TGTGCCAGCAGCAGGACCCCGGGACAGGGACTCTACGAGCAGTACTTC
TRBJ1-1 TRBV4-1 NA TRBD1 CASSREDRVAGYAFF TGCGCCAGCAGCCGAGAAGACAGGGTTGCAGGGTATGCTTTCTTT
TRBJ1-5 TRBV29-1 few NA CSVGEGNQPQHF TGCAGCGTCGGGGAGGGCAATCAGCCCCAGCATTTT
TRBJ2-7 TRBV29-1 NA NA CSVVGADSYEQYF TGCAGCGTTGTCGGCGCAGATTCCTACGAGCAGTACTTC
TRBJ2-7 TRBV4-1 NA NA CASSQEGQVGEQYF TGCGCCAGCAGCCAAGAGGGACAAGTGGGCGAGCAGTACTTC
TRBJ2-5 TRBV12-3/TRBV12-4 NA TRBD2 CASSPSGGAKTQYF TGTGCCAGCAGTCCTAGCGGGGGGGCGAAGACCCAGTACTTC
TRBJ2-1 TRBV24-1 few TRBD1 CATSDKTMTGFSIEQFF TGTGCCACCAGTGATAAGACAATGACAGGGTTTAGTATTGAGCAGTTCTTC
TRBJ1-3 TRBV7-2 few NA CASSFRTGGNTIYF TGTGCCAGCAGCTTCCGGACCGGGGGAAACACCATATATTTT
TRBJ1-2 TRBV5-1 NA NA CASSFGGRYTF TGCGCCAGCAGCTTCGGAGGACGCTACACCTTC
TRBJ2-3 TRBV11-2 few TRBD2 CASSELAGRAPTQYF TGTGCCAGCAGCGAGTTAGCGGGGAGGGCCCCTACGCAGTATTTT
TRBJ1-2 TRBV5-1 NA NA CSSGAGDNYGYTF TGCTCAAGCGGAGCAGGTGATAACTATGGCTACACCTTC
TRBJ1-2 TRBV29-1 NA TRBD1 CSVQDRDGYTF TGCAGCGTTCAGGACAGGGATGGCTACACCTTC
TRBJ2-3 TRBV20-1 few NA CSAREGQTDTQYF TGCAGTGCTAGAGAGGGACAAACAGATACGCAGTATTTT
TRBJ1-5 TRBV27 many NA CASSLRGRNQPQHF TGTGCCAGCAGTTTGAGGGGTCGCAATCAGCCCCAGCATTTT
TRBJ2-2 TRBV6-5 NA NA CASSYNPPPGELFF TGTGCCAGCAGTTACAACCCCCCCCCCGGGGAGCTGTTTTTT
TRBJ1-6 TRBV7-9 NA NA CASSLAWQPNSPLHF TGTGCCAGCAGCTTGGCATGGCAGCCGAATTCACCCCTCCACTTT
TRBJ2-5 TRBV15 NA NA CATSRDSTGLETQYF TGTGCCACCAGCAGAGATAGTACGGGGCTGGAGACCCAGTACTTC
TRBJ1-1 TRBV3-1 NA NA CASSPYDRLNTEAFF TGTGCCAGCAGCCCCTACGACAGGTTGAACACTGAAGCTTTCTTT
TRBJ2-3 TRBV10-3 few TRBD2 CAISLAGGQTDTQYF TGTGCCATCAGCCTAGCGGGGGGCCAAACAGATACGCAGTATTTT
TRBJ1-2 TRBV20-1 NA TRBD1 CSARVVRTGGLGYTF TGCAGTGCTAGAGTCGTCCGGACAGGGGGCCTCGGCTACACCTTC
TRBJ1-5 TRBV20-1 NA NA CSARPDSLNQPQHF TGCAGTGCTAGACCCGACAGCCTCAATCAGCCCCAGCATTTT
TRBJ2-7 TRBV4-2 few NA CASSQVRGRNIHEQYF TGTGCCAGCAGCCAAGTGCGTGGGCGAAATATCCACGAGCAGTACTTC
TRBJ2-1 TRBV20-1 NA TRBD2 CSARASGYNEQFF TGCAGTGCTAGAGCTAGCGGCTACAATGAGCAGTTCTTC
TRBJ1-1 TRBV10-3 few NA CAISEPNDTEAFF TGTGCCATCAGTGAGCCCAACGACACTGAAGCTTTCTTT
TRBJ1-1 TRBV2 NA NA CASSTGHTEAFF TGTGCCAGCAGCACGGGGCACACTGAAGCTTTCTTT
TRBJ2-2 TRBV6-2/TRBV6-3 NA NA CASSLDQTNTGELFF TGTGCCAGCAGTCTGGACCAGACGAACACCGGGGAGCTGTTTTTT
TRBJ1-1 TRBV18 NA NA CASSREWIDTEAFF TGTGCCAGCTCCCGGGAATGGATCGACACTGAAGCTTTCTTT
TRBJ1-4 TRBV21-1 few NA CASSKVVPGQGLEKLFF TGTGCCAGCAGCAAAGTAGTACCGGGACAGGGATTAGAAAAACTGTTTTTT
TRBJ2-6 TRBV5-1 few NA CASTQGSSPGANVLTF TGCGCCAGCACCCAGGGTAGTTCTCCTGGGGCCAACGTCCTGACTTTC
TRBJ2-2 TRBV4-2 NA NA CANSPTGTANTGELFF TGTGCCAACAGCCCCACAGGCACGGCAAACACCGGGGAGCTGTTTTTT
TRBJ2-4 TRBV12-3/TRBV12-4 NA NA CASSAGLAKNIQYF TGTGCCAGCAGTGCGGGACTAGCCAAAAACATTCAGTACTTC
TRBJ1-3 TRBV7-9 few NA CASSFGFQNPRNTIYF TGTGCCAGCAGCTTCGGCTTCCAGAATCCCCGAAACACCATATATTTT
TRBJ1-2 TRBV4-3 NA NA CASGPHGGGYTF TGCGCCAGCGGCCCACACGGGGGTGGCTACACCTTC
TRBJ2-4 TRBV7-8 few NA CASSIREKNIQYF TGTGCCAGCAGCATCCGCGAGAAGAACATTCAGTACTTC
TRBJ2-7 TRBV7-2 once TRBD2 CASSWLLAGDGEQYF TGTGCCAGCAGCTGGCTACTAGCGGGGGACGGTGAGCAGTACTTC
TRBJ1-4 TRBV5-1 few NA CASSPVTTNEKLFF TGCGCCAGCAGCCCCGTCACAACTAATGAAAAACTGTTTTTT
TRBJ2-7 TRBV29-1 NA NA CSVSGRFYEQYF TGCAGCGTTTCCGGCAGGTTCTACGAGCAGTACTTC